These 17 T cell receptor beta chains originate from one sample sequenced in a study of blood T cell repertoires in COVID-19. Profiled with immunoSEQ multiplex PCR; TCRdb holds only in-frame clones, not every one. Of about 46,000 clones listed, about four fifths are singletons. Sequencing was carried out using peripheral blood. These receptor sequences come from a man in his sixties with acute or convalescent COVID-19.

This sequence joins TRBV5-1 and TRBJ2-5; maybe TRBD1 (6 bases). This CDR3 is built from 16 residues. Germline V gene data show CDR1 as SGHRS and CDR2 as YFSETQ. Trimming left V 0 bases short and J 1 base short, with 13 bases between. CDR3 region: CASSLEGRGSQETQYF. The CDR3 bases are TGCGCCAGCAGCTTGGAGGGTAGGGGGTCCCAAGAGACCCAGTACTTC.

To note about this clone: Other DNA variants within this sample encode the same CDR3. The chain carries TRBV5-1 and TRBJ2-7; no clear D gene. V was cut by 0 bases and J by 3 bases, with 7 bases left in between. There are 13 residues in the CDR3. Germline-derived CDR1 and CDR2 are SGHRS and YFSETQ. CDR3 sequence (DNA): TGCGCCAGCAGCTTGGATGGCAGCTACGAGCAGTACTTC. Amino acid sequence: CASSLDGSYEQYF.

V gene TRBV15 combines with J gene TRBJ1-1, with D possibly TRBD1 on 5 matching bases. Germline loops: CDR1 LNHNV, CDR2 YYDKDF (reference sequence). This CDR3 has 14 amino acids. Trimming cost V 0 bases and J 6 bases, with 11 bases left between them. This chain's CDR3 is CATSRDRWDSEAFF. CDR3 nucleotide sequence: TGTGCCACCAGCAGAGATCGGTGGGACTCTGAAGCTTTCTTT.

The chain couples TRBV5-1 to TRBJ1-1; D remains ambiguous. Per the germline V gene, CDR1 is SGHRS and CDR2 is YFSETQ. The CDR3 is 14 amino acids. Trimming stripped 2 bases from V and 4 bases from J, with 12 bases between. The CDR3 is CASSFMSDGTEAFF. CDR3 nucleotide sequence: TGCGCCAGCAGCTTCATGAGTGATGGCACTGAAGCTTTCTTT.

This chain connects TRBV9 to TRBJ2-1, with 11 bases fitting TRBD1. The V segment lost 4 bases and the J segment 6 bases; nucleotides outside the gene matches: 6. The CDR3 covers 15 residues. The germline V gene has CDR1 SGDLS and CDR2 YYNGEE. The DNA of the CDR3 is TGTGCCAGCAGCTTGAGGACAGGGGGCAGCAATGAGCAGTTCTTC. Its protein is CASSLRTGGSNEQFF.

This chain uses TRBV18 with TRBJ2-1; the match to TRBD2 covers 8 bases. This CDR3 is built from 15 residues. V shed 0 bases, J shed 7 bases, and the junction held 5 bases outside the gene matches. Germline lookup yields CDR1 KGHSH and CDR2 LQKENI. As DNA, the CDR3 is TGTGCCAGCTCACCACCCCGGGGGGGGTCGAATGAGCAGTTCTTC. Amino acid sequence: CASSPPRGGSNEQFF. Drawing the rest from reference TRBV18 and TRBJ2-1, the complete variable domain is NAGVMQNPRHLVRRRGQEARLRCSPMKGHSHVYWYRQLPEEGLKFMVYLQKENIIDESGMPKERFSAEFPKEGPSILRIQQVVRGDSAAYFCASSPPRGGSNEQFFGPGTRLTVL.

This clone was recorded only once. V is TRBV5-5 and J is TRBJ2-7, with a tentative D call TRBD1 (6 bases). V gave up 0 bases and J gave up 1 base, with 11 bases separating them. CDR3 length: 15 residues. CDR1 is SGHKS and CDR2 is YYEKEE in the germline V gene (reference sequence). The CDR3 loop is CASSLAWTASYEQYF. The CDR3 DNA sequence: TGTGCCAGCAGCTTGGCCTGGACAGCGTCCTACGAGCAGTACTTC.

V and J are TRBV4-3 and TRBJ2-7; 8 nucleotides line up with TRBD1. The CDR3 extends over 13 amino acids. With V trimmed by 3 bases and J by 4 bases, 2 bases remained unmatched. Germline values: CDR1 LGHNA, CDR2 YSLEER. CDR3 region: CASSQDRAYEQYF. The CDR3 bases are TGCGCCAGCAGCCAGGACAGGGCTTACGAGCAGTACTTC.

This clone occurred once. The chain employs TRBV20-1 and TRBJ2-1, with 7 nucleotides matching TRBD2. CDR1 is DFQATT, CDR2 SNEGSKA, per germline (reference sequence). Unmatched junction bases numbered 9, after V lost 3 bases and J lost 1 base. The CDR3 consists of 16 residues. CDR3 in DNA: TGCAGTGCTAGTGGGATGGCTAGCGGTTCCTACAATGAGCAGTTCTTC. It translates to CSASGMASGSYNEQFF.

A word on this clone: An end of the junction differs from the germline gene, which may be a read error. V usage is TRBV3-1 (or the pseudogene TRBV3-2) and J usage is TRBJ2-7; 9 bases map to TRBD1. From germline, CDR1 is LGHDT and CDR2 YNNKEL (reference sequence). The CDR3 runs to 18 residues. The chain's CDR3 is CASNQEATGGQGNYEQYF. CDR3 nucleotides: TGTGCCAGCAACCAAGAAGCTACGGGGGGACAGGGTAACTACGAGCAGTACTTC.

This clone came up once. The V and J genes are TRBV6-1 and TRBJ1-3; no clear D. The CDR3 is 17 residues long. Between the trimmed V and J ends, which lost 2 bases and 0 bases, there was a span of 14 bases. Germline-derived CDR1 and CDR2 are MNHNS and SASEGT. The CDR3: CASSEYMHAASGNTIYF. In DNA form, the CDR3 reads TGTGCCAGCAGTGAATACATGCACGCTGCCTCTGGAAACACCATATATTTT.

The chain couples TRBV30 to TRBJ1-6, with TRBD1 as a possible D gene (5 bases). Looked up from germline, CDR1 is GTSNPN and CDR2 is SVGIG (reference sequence). V dropped 7 bases and J dropped 10 bases, with 17 bases sitting between them. This CDR3 is 13 amino acids long. Here the CDR3 DNA reads TGTGCCTTCACGGACAATCCGAGATCACCCCTCCACTTT. Protein sequence: CAFTDNPRSPLHF.

The J gene is TRBJ1-6, the V gene TRBV7-8; TRBD1 agrees at 9 bases. Germline V lookup: CDR1 SGHVS, CDR2 FQNEAQ. The CDR3 totals 16 residues. Unmatched junction bases numbered 11, after V lost 5 bases and J lost 9 bases. CDR3: CASSPLLGTGSSPLHF. The CDR3, as DNA: TGTGCCAGCAGCCCTCTACTCGGGACAGGGTCTTCACCCCTCCACTTT. The full variable domain, completed using reference TRBV7-8 and TRBJ1-6, is GAGVSQSPRYKVAKRGQDVALRCDPISGHVSLFWYQQALGQGPEFLTYFQNEAQLDKSGLPSDRFFAERPEGSVSTLKIQRTQQEDSAVYLCASSPLLGTGSSPLHFGNGTRLTVT.

The rearrangement joins TRBV4-1 to TRBJ2-7; 15 bases are a match to TRBD2. Germline CDR1 reads MGHRA; CDR2 reads YSYEKL. This CDR3 has 20 amino acids. V lost 3 bases and J lost 2; bases outside the gene matches: 14. As DNA, the CDR3 is TGCGCCAGCAGCCACCGATGGACTAGCGGGGGGGGCCCTTCTACCTACGAGCAGTACTTC. Amino acids: CASSHRWTSGGGPSTYEQYF.

The chain uses TRBV5-1 and TRBJ2-1; 9 positions match TRBD1. The CDR3 length is 15 residues. V lost 1 base and J lost 4; bases outside the gene matches: 3. Germline CDR1 SGHRS, CDR2 YFSETQ. CDR3 sequence (DNA): TGCGCCAGCAGCTTGCTACAGGGGGCGTACAATGAGCAGTTCTTC. Translated, it gives CASSLLQGAYNEQFF.

The chain joins TRBV5-1 to TRBJ2-7, with 9 positions matching TRBD1. Germline CDR1 and CDR2: SGHRS and YFSETQ. The length of the CDR3 is 15 residues. The ends lost 5 bases at V and 3 bases at J; junction bases unmatched: 9. DNA of the CDR3: TGCGCCAGCAGGGTTGGGACAGGGCTTAACTACGAGCAGTACTTC. Its protein is CASRVGTGLNYEQYF.

The gene calls are TRBV3-1 (or the pseudogene TRBV3-2) and TRBJ1-5; D is possibly TRBD1 (5 bases). There are 13 residues in the CDR3. The ends were cut back, 4 bases at V and 9 bases at J, with 13 bases in the middle. In germline, CDR1 is LGHDT, CDR2 YNNKEL (reference sequence). The CDR3 region is CASSPDRQGPQHF. The CDR3 DNA reads as TGTGCCAGCAGCCCCGACCGGCAGGGGCCCCAGCATTTT.